This T cell receptor beta chain appears in the sequencing data of a study of vaccination effects on CD4 cells after COVID-19. CD4+ T cells specific for antigen were expanded with viral peptide pools by the ViraFEST assay before sequencing. Having been cultured for less than 12 days, the cells underwent CD4+ T cell isolation. Prior SARS-CoV-2 infection was absent in the vaccine recipients, as shown by negative nucleocapsid antibodies. Each well held 2 million to 2.5 million PBMC cultured with 7.5 to 10 ug/ml peptides and around 10 IU/ml IL-2. The authors replaced half the medium with IL-2 medium on days 3 and 7. Some clones are missing from TCRdb's copy, which holds only in-frame ones; the method was immunoSEQ multiplex PCR. The table lists 50,000 to 65,000 clones, 81% of them singletons, with roughly 2.4% in the top ten. The CDR3 extends over 15 amino acids. Per the germline V gene, CDR1 is GTSNPN and CDR2 is SVGIG (reference sequence). Trimming took off 3 bases at V and 1 base at J, with 15 bases between the two ends.

Study-level results: Only a single clone (1 of 255 vaccine-induced clones in healthy vaccinees) cross-reacted with common cold coronaviruses.

On this clone itself: Its antigen is as yet unknown.

The rearrangement links TRBV30 to TRBJ1-1, with D tentatively TRBD1 (5 bases). This material consisted of CD4+ T cells from PBMCs cultured with HCoV-229E spike peptides, taken before COVID-19 vaccination. The origin of this receptor is a human donor who received a COVID-19 vaccine. The CDR3: CAWRIPGTQNTEAFF. Here the CDR3 DNA reads TGTGCCTGGAGGATTCCCGGGACCCAGAACACTGAAGCTTTCTTT. The full variable domain, completed using reference TRBV30 and TRBJ1-1, is SQTIHQWPATLVQPVGSPLSLECTVEGTSNPNLYWYRQAAGRGLQLLFYSVGIGQISSEVPQNLSASRPQDRQFILSSKKLLLSDSGFYLCAWRIPGTQNTEAFFGQGTRLTVV.